Sequencing of this T cell receptor (beta chain) was carried out in a study of human T cells and chemical hapten exposure. Study at large: Investigators sensitized roughly 2 cm by roughly 2 cm of upper inner arm skin with 2% DPC. Patients, a majority of them female, were diagnosed with alopecia areata, totalis or universalis.

Documented time point: pre-sensitization, week 0. Treatment indicated: therapeutic diphenylcyclopropenone sensitization with weekly scalp DPC. Blood draws preceded each patch test application. Single cDNA molecules in the library carried unique molecular identifiers attached during preparation. TCRdb passed the RACE reads through MiXCR, listing each CDR3 protein once. The data show tens of thousands of distinct CDR3 sequences, with roughly 8.8% seen just once and approximately 3.9% held by the top ten. Trimming left V 6 bases short and J 12 bases short, with 23 bases between. Germline-derived CDR1 and CDR2 are SEHNR and FQNEAQ (reference sequence). This CDR3 spans 14 amino acids. Ten or more counts support this clonotype.

The chain has TRBV7-9 and TRBJ1-2; D is possibly TRBD1 (5 bases). The starting material was whole blood, obtained in connection with sensitization to the hapten diphenylcyclopropenone (DPC). This TCR was recovered from a woman aged 40 to 50 with alopecia areata. Some clones in this sample may be carry-over from other donors' samples. Written as DNA, the CDR3 is TGTGCCAGCAGTTGGCCCCAGGGAAGAGCAGAAAACACCTTC. Protein sequence: CASSWPQGRAENTF. Filled out from reference TRBV7-9 and TRBJ1-2, the complete variable domain reads DTGVSQNPRHKITKRGQNVTFRCDPISEHNRLYWYRQTLGQGPEFLTYFQNEAQLEKSRLLSDRFSAERPKGSFSTLEIQRTEQGDSAMYLCASSWPQGRAENTFGSGTRLTVV.